These 27 T cell receptor beta chains originate from one sample sequenced in a study of CD4 T cell repertoires in COVID-19. These memory T cells were uncultured and sequenced directly after ex vivo isolation. Profiled with immunoSEQ multiplex PCR; TCRdb holds only in-frame clones, not every one. The data show about 22,000 clones, more than 75% seen once. The material sequenced was central memory CD4+ T cells from blood, taken before the COVID-19 pandemic. Every receptor here comes from a human donor who had COVID-19.

This chain connects TRBV7-3 to TRBJ2-7; perhaps TRBD2 as D (5 bases). CDR1 is SGHTA and CDR2 is FQGTGA in the germline V gene. CDR3 length: 14 residues. V gave up 2 bases and J gave up 2 bases, with 10 bases separating them. The CDR3: CASSLSPGAYEQYF. Written as DNA, the CDR3 is TGTGCCAGCAGCTTATCCCCCGGGGCCTACGAGCAGTACTTC.

This chain connects TRBV5-1 to TRBJ2-3; the D gene is possibly TRBD2 (6 bases). V lost 4 bases to trimming and J lost 2 bases, with 32 bases between them. Per the germline V gene, CDR1 is SGHRS and CDR2 is YFSETQ. This CDR3 comprises 21 residues. The CDR3 here is CASSHTFFDRASGGNTDTQYF. The CDR3 DNA is TGCGCCAGCAGCCACACATTCTTTGATAGGGCCAGTGGGGGGAACACAGATACGCAGTATTTT.

This clone was counted a single time. The chain has TRBV30 and TRBJ1-6; tentatively, D is TRBD1 (5 bases). The CDR3 totals 16 residues. Per the germline V gene, CDR1 is GTSNPN and CDR2 is SVGIG (reference sequence). The germline V and J ends were trimmed by 1 base and 10 bases, with 20 bases remaining between them. CDR3 nucleotide sequence: TGTGCCTGGAGTGCCATACGGGACTTTAAGGGGTCACCCCTCCACTTT. It encodes CAWSAIRDFKGSPLHF.

The chain recombines TRBV11-3 with TRBJ2-1, with D possibly being TRBD2 (5 bases). The germline V gene encodes CDR1 SGHNT and CDR2 YENEEA. The V gene lost 0 bases and the J gene lost 3 bases, with 12 bases spanning the gap. This CDR3 contains 16 residues. The CDR3 protein is CASSLDGRGDYNEQFF. The CDR3 DNA reads TGTGCCAGCAGCTTAGATGGACGGGGAGACTACAATGAGCAGTTCTTC.

The chain employs TRBV7-9 and TRBJ2-7; TRBD1 agrees at 7 bases. After removal of 11 bases from V and 2 bases from J, the junction contained 9 bases not matched to a gene. CDR3 length: 13 amino acids. Germline V gene lookup returns CDR1 SEHNR and CDR2 FQNEAQ (reference sequence). The CDR3 DNA reads TGTGCCGGTAGTGCAGGGGGAGCCTACGAGCAGTACTTC. This translates into CAGSAGGAYEQYF.

The gene calls are TRBV6-1 and TRBJ1-3; tentatively, D is TRBD1 (6 bases). Trimming shortened V by 4 bases and J by 3 bases, and 10 bases separated the two germline ends. The V gene's germline CDR1 is MNHNS and CDR2 SASEGT. The CDR3 is 14 residues long. Written as DNA, the CDR3 is TGTGCCAGCAGTGCCGGGACAATTGGAAACACCATATATTTT. Translated, it gives CASSAGTIGNTIYF.

This chain connects TRBV9 to TRBJ2-7; 9 bases align to TRBD1. V shed 0 bases, J shed 4 bases, and the junction held 8 bases outside the gene matches. This CDR3 is built from 16 residues. Germline CDR1 is SGDLS and CDR2 is YYNGEE. The DNA for the CDR3 is TGTGCCAGCAGCGTAGGGACCCCGGGACAGGGATACGAGCAGTACTTC. This gives the protein CASSVGTPGQGYEQYF.

This chain uses TRBV9 with TRBJ2-3, with D perhaps matching TRBD2 (5 bases). Germline V gene lookup returns CDR1 SGDLS and CDR2 YYNGEE. V lost 2 bases to trimming and J lost 1 base, with 11 bases between them. This CDR3 comprises 15 residues. The DNA of the CDR3 is TGTGCCAGCAGCGTCCGGGGAGTAGGCACAGATACGCAGTATTTT. Its translation is CASSVRGVGTDTQYF.

In its sample, this clone was seen once. V usage is TRBV18 and J usage is TRBJ1-1; the match to TRBD1 covers 9 bases. Looked up from germline, CDR1 is KGHSH and CDR2 is LQKENI. The CDR3 spans 15 residues. J gave up 5 bases and V 8 bases, and 12 bases lay outside the gene matches. The CDR3: CASSTLDRGLTEAFF. The CDR3 region has the DNA TGTGCCAGCAGCACTTTGGACAGGGGCTTGACTGAAGCTTTCTTT.

The chain links TRBV5-1 to TRBJ2-1; 9 bases agree with TRBD2. Unmatched junction bases numbered 9, after V lost 0 bases and J lost 8 bases. In germline, CDR1 is SGHRS, CDR2 YFSETQ. The length of the CDR3 is 16 residues. The DNA for the CDR3 is TGCGCCAGCAGCTTGGGAGCGCGGGGGGGCATCGATGAGCAGTTCTTC. Its translation is CASSLGARGGIDEQFF.

In the case of this clone: This specimen includes other DNA sequences encoding the same CDR3. This chain joins TRBV30 and TRBJ1-2; no clear D. V was cut by 2 bases and J by 0 bases, with 7 bases left in between. The CDR3 covers 13 residues. Germline V gene lookup returns CDR1 GTSNPN and CDR2 SVGIG (reference sequence). The CDR3 sequence is CAWSRGANYGYTF. For the CDR3, the DNA is TGTGCCTGGAGTCGAGGAGCTAACTATGGCTACACCTTC.

This clone is a singleton in its sample. The J gene is TRBJ1-2, the V gene TRBV29-1; TRBD1 matches 9 bases. CDR3 length equals 12 residues. Germline trimming cut 4 bases from V and 6 bases from J; bases unmatched to any gene: 3. The germline gives CDR1 SQVTM, CDR2 ANQGSEA. The CDR3 here is CSVATGGHGYTF. As DNA, the CDR3 is TGCAGCGTTGCCACAGGGGGCCATGGCTACACCTTC.

This chain connects TRBV7-9 to TRBJ2-1, with 11 bases that match TRBD2. With 5 bases clipped from V and 4 bases from J, the junction kept 4 bases outside the gene matches. CDR1 is SEHNR and CDR2 is FQNEAQ in the germline V gene (reference sequence). The CDR3 has 15 amino acids. In DNA form, the CDR3 reads TGTGCCAGCAGCAGACTAGCGGGGCCTTACAATGAGCAGTTCTTC. This codes for CASSRLAGPYNEQFF.

The table lists this clone with a count of one. DNA for the CDR3: TGTGCCAGCAGTGGCCCATGGGGCCCTGGCTACACCTTC. Amino acid sequence: CASSGPWGPGYTF. V and J are TRBV6-1 and TRBJ1-2, with a tentative D call TRBD1 (5 bases). The germline gives CDR1 MNHNS, CDR2 SASEGT. Trimming shortened V by 4 bases and J by 7 bases, and 13 bases separated the two germline ends. The CDR3 totals 13 residues.

The chain recombines TRBV5-1 with TRBJ2-1; 9 nucleotides align to TRBD2. The V gene end was trimmed by 2 bases and the J gene end by 4 bases; junction bases not matched to a gene: 7. This CDR3 is 16 amino acids long. CDR1 and CDR2 (germline): SGHRS, YFSETQ. The CDR3 here is CASSFILAGSYNEQFF. DNA of the CDR3: TGCGCCAGCAGCTTCATTCTAGCGGGGAGTTACAATGAGCAGTTCTTC.

The V call is TRBV5-4, the J call TRBJ2-5, with TRBD2 matching 8 bases. V shed 2 bases and J 4 bases; nucleotides not matched to a gene: 1. Per the germline V gene, CDR1 is SGHNT and CDR2 is YYREEE (reference sequence). This CDR3 has 13 amino acids. CDR3 DNA sequence: TGTGCCAGCAGCTTCCGGGGGGGAGAGACCCAGTACTTC. It encodes CASSFRGGETQYF.

This clone appeared a single time. The genes are TRBV11-3 and TRBJ1-1; D is unresolved. The CDR3 extends over 13 amino acids. CDR1 and CDR2 (germline): SGHNT, YENEEA. The V end was cut by 5 bases, the J end by 1 base, with 8 bases between. CDR3 bases: TGTGCCAGCAGCATTCTATCGAACACTGAAGCTTTCTTT. It translates to CASSILSNTEAFF.

This clone was counted only a few times. This chain joins TRBV6-5 and TRBJ1-5; 8 nucleotides match TRBD1. The length of the CDR3 is 15 residues. V lost 5 bases and J lost 2; bases outside the gene matches: 5. CDR1 and CDR2 (germline): MNHEY, SVGAGI. CDR3 DNA: TGTGCCAGCAGTCCCGACAGGGGACGCAATCAGCCCCAGCATTTT. As protein: CASSPDRGRNQPQHF.

This clone was observed a few times. The rearrangement joins TRBV7-2 to TRBJ2-5; D uncertain. V lost 4 bases and J lost 4, with 19 bases in between. Germline V lookup: CDR1 SGHTA, CDR2 FQGNSA. This CDR3 is 16 amino acids long. In nucleotides, the CDR3 is TGTGCCAGCAGCTCACAGTATGGTGGGCCAGGAGAGACCCAGTACTTC. Translated: CASSSQYGGPGETQYF. Based on the CDR3 plus reference TRBV7-2 and TRBJ2-5, the full variable domain is GAGVSQSPSNKVTEKGKDVELRCDPISGHTALYWYRQSLGQGLEFLIYFQGNSAPDKSGLPSDRFSAERTGGSVSTLTIQRTQQEDSAVYLCASSSQYGGPGETQYFGPGTRLLVL.

This clone has just one count. The chain joins TRBV6-1 to TRBJ1-6, with 7 bases lining up with TRBD1. CDR3 length: 14 residues. The germline V gene encodes CDR1 MNHNS and CDR2 SASEGT. Trimming took 6 bases from V and 7 from J; bases not matched to a gene: 6. CDR3 bases: TGTGCCAGCAGCCCCCAGGGGGGCAATTCACCCCTCCACTTT. Translated: CASSPQGGNSPLHF.

The chain employs TRBV4-1 and TRBJ2-3; TRBD2 agrees at 11 bases. Germline values: CDR1 MGHRA, CDR2 YSYEKL. V lost 6 bases, J lost 2 bases, and 10 bases stayed unmatched. The CDR3 runs to 17 residues. CDR3 nucleotide sequence: TGCGCCAGCAGTCGCGAAACTAGCGGGGGAGCCACAGATACGCAGTATTTT. Amino acid sequence: CASSRETSGGATDTQYF.

This clone occurred once. The V call is TRBV6-5, the J call TRBJ1-2, with 7 nucleotides matching TRBD1. V dropped 6 bases and J dropped 5; count of bases not matched to a gene: 6. The CDR3 spans 13 residues. Germline assignment: CDR1 MNHEY and CDR2 SVGAGI. CDR3 protein: CASRATGIYGYTF. The CDR3 DNA sequence: TGTGCCAGCAGGGCGACAGGGATATATGGCTACACCTTC.

With respect to this clone: Relative to the germline gene, one junction end is altered; a read error may explain this. The same CDR3 can be traced to other DNA sequences in this sample. The chain is built from TRBV18 and TRBJ2-3; D perhaps matches TRBD1 (5 bases). This CDR3 spans 12 amino acids. Germline lookup yields CDR1 KGHSH and CDR2 LQKENI. The CDR3 nucleotides read TGTGCAAGCTCACCAAGGGGAGATACGCAGTATTTT. Protein: CASSPRGDTQYF.

V is TRBV19 and J is TRBJ1-2; 9 bases fit TRBD1. Per the germline V gene, CDR1 is LNHDA and CDR2 is SQIVND (reference sequence). V was clipped by 7 bases and J by 4 bases; unmatched bases: 10. The CDR3 length is 15 residues. DNA for the CDR3: TGTGCCAGTACCCGGAGGAGACAGGGGGTCTATGGCTACACCTTC. Translating it yields CASTRRRQGVYGYTF. The full variable domain, with the rest looked up from reference TRBV19 and TRBJ1-2, is DGGITQSPKYLFRKEGQNVTLSCEQNLNHDAMYWYRQDPGQGLRLIYYSQIVNDFQKGDIAEGYSVSREKKESFPLTVTSAQKNPTAFYLCASTRRRQGVYGYTFGSGTRLTVV.

This clone occurred once. The rearrangement uses TRBV15 and TRBJ2-7; the match to TRBD1 covers 10 bases. CDR1 and CDR2 (germline): LNHNV, YYDKDF (reference sequence). This CDR3 is built from 15 residues. V lost 3 bases to trimming and J lost 6 bases; unmatched junction nucleotides: 8. The chain's CDR3 is CATSRHRDRGREQYF. CDR3 coding DNA: TGTGCCACCAGCAGGCACCGGGACAGGGGACGCGAGCAGTACTTC. Full variable domain (outside the CDR3, taken from reference TRBV15 and TRBJ2-7): DAMVIQNPRYQVTQFGKPVTLSCSQTLNHNVMYWYQQKSSQAPKLLFHYYDKDFNNEADTPDNFQSRRPNTSFCFLDIRSPGLGDTAMYLCATSRHRDRGREQYFGPGTRLTVT.

The gene calls are TRBV6-5 and TRBJ1-1, with TRBD1 matching over 7 bases. J was trimmed by 5 bases and V by 6 bases; bases with no gene match: 6. The CDR3 covers 13 residues. Looked up from germline, CDR1 is MNHEY and CDR2 is SVGAGI. CDR3: CASSIPGGTEAFF. The CDR3 nucleotides are TGTGCCAGCAGCATACCAGGGGGTACTGAAGCTTTCTTT.

The J gene is TRBJ2-7, the V gene TRBV5-1, with 8 positions matching TRBD1. The CDR3 consists of 16 residues. Germline V gene data show CDR1 as SGHRS and CDR2 as YFSETQ. V was pared by 4 bases and J by 4 bases, with 13 bases of the junction left unmatched. CDR3 protein: CASSPDRAELSYEQYF. The CDR3 coding sequence is TGCGCCAGCAGCCCGGACAGGGCTGAACTCTCTTACGAGCAGTACTTC.